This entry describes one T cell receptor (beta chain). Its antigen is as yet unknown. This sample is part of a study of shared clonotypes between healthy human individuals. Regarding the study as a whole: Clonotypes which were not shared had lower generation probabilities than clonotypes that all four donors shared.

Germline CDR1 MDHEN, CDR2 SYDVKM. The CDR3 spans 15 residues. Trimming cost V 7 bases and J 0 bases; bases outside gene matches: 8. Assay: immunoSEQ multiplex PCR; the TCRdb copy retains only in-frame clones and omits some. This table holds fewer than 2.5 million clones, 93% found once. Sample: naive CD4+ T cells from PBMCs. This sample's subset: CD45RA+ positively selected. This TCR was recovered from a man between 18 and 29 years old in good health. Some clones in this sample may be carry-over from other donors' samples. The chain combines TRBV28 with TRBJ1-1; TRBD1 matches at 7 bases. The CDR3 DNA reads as TGTGCCAGCAACCCCCAGGGGGAGATGAACACTGAAGCTTTCTTT. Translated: CASNPQGEMNTEAFF. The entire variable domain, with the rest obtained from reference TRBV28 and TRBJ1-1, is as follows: DVKVTQSSRYLVKRTGEKVFLECVQDMDHENMFWYRQDPGLGLRLIYFSYDVKMKEKGDIPEGYSVSREKKERFSLILESASTNQTSMYLCASNPQGEMNTEAFFGQGTRLTVV.